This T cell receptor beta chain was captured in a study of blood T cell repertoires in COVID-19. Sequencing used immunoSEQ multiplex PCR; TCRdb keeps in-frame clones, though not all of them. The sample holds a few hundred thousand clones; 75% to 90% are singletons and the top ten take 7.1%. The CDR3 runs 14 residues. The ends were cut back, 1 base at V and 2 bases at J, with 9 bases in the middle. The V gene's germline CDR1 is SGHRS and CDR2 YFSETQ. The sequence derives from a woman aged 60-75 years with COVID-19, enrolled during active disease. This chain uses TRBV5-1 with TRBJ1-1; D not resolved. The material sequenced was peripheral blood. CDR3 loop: CASSLIGSNTEAFF. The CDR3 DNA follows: TGCGCCAGCAGCTTGATCGGGAGCAACACTGAAGCTTTCTTT.